This T cell receptor beta chain was recovered during a study of T-cell memory formation after mild COVID-19. This clonotype was detected only a few times. The antigen remains unidentified. Study results and caveats: Balance between CD4 and CD8 was seen in clones contracting day 15 to 85, and a CD4+ lean was seen in later expanders.

Germline CDR1 MGHRA, CDR2 YSYEKL. The length of the CDR3 is 13 residues. Trimming removed 0 bases from V and 6 bases from J, with 8 bases in between. Via MiXCR, TCRdb re-called the 5' RACE reads, giving one row per CDR3 protein. The sample holds approximately 210,000 distinct CDR3 sequences, about a sixth seen once. This clonotype was obtained from an adult woman who had mild COVID-19 (a few samples of this study predate the infection). Cell type and time point are not known. This chain joins TRBV4-1 and TRBJ1-2; D gene uncertain. Sample: PBMCs or a T cell subset sorted from them (not recorded which). The CDR3 DNA is TGCGCCAGCAGCCAAGATCGGGGAGATGGCTACACCTTC. Translating it yields CASSQDRGDGYTF.